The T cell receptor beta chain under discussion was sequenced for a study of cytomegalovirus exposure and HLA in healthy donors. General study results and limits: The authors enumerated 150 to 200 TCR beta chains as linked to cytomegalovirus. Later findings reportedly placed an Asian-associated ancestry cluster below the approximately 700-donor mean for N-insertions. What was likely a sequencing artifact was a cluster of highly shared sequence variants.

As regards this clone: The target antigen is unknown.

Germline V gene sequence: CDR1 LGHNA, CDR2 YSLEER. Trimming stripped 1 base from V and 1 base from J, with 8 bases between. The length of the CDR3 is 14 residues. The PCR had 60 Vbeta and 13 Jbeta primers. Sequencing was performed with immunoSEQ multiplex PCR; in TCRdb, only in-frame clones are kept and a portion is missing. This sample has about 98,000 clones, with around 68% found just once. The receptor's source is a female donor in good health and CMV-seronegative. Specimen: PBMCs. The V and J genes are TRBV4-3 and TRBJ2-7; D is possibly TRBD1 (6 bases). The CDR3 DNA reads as TGCGCCAGCAGCCAAGGAGGGGGATCCTACGAGCAGTACTTC. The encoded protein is CASSQGGGSYEQYF.